These 15 T cell receptor beta chains were sequenced from one sample in a study of human T cells and chemical hapten exposure. TCRdb reprocessed the RACE reads via MiXCR and lists one record per CDR3 protein. There are fewer than 150,000 distinct CDR3 sequences in the sample; approximately 12% occur only once, and 2.8% lies in the top ten. The time point was: pre-sensitization, week 0. Regarding treatment: therapeutic diphenylcyclopropenone sensitization with weekly scalp DPC. Sequencing used whole blood, obtained in connection with sensitization to the hapten diphenylcyclopropenone (DPC). These receptor sequences come from a woman between 18 and 30 years old with alopecia areata. Some clones in this sample may be carry-over from other donors' samples.

This clonotype was found many times. This chain's CDR3 is CASSLDGASSYNEQFF. CDR3 nucleotides: TGCGCCAGCAGCCTCGATGGGGCCAGCTCCTACAATGAGCAGTTCTTC. This chain links TRBV4-3 with TRBJ2-1; possibly TRBD1 for D (5 bases). This CDR3 spans 16 amino acids. CDR1 and CDR2 from the germline V gene are LGHNA and YSLEER. Trimming removed 4 bases at V and 0 bases at J, with 13 bases between.

This clonotype was observed a handful of times. The V and J genes are TRBV10-3 and TRBJ2-1, with TRBD2 matching 12 bases. The J segment lost 5 bases and the V segment lost 3 bases, leaving 5 bases of the junction unmatched. The CDR3 contains 16 residues. Germline loops: CDR1 ENHRY, CDR2 SYGVKD. The CDR3 loop reads CAISEGLAGRNNEQFF. Written as DNA, the CDR3 is TGTGCCATCAGTGAAGGACTAGCGGGGAGGAACAATGAGCAGTTCTTC.

The gene calls are TRBV5-1 and TRBJ2-6; D remains ambiguous. V was cut by 4 bases and J by 0 bases, with 8 bases left in between. CDR1 and CDR2 from the germline V gene are SGHRS and YFSETQ. The CDR3 is made up of 15 amino acids. CDR3 DNA: TGCGCCAGCAGCACAATCAGCTCTGGGGCCAACGTCCTGACTTTC. It is translated as CASSTISSGANVLTF.

This clonotype occurred a few times. This chain links TRBV20-1 with TRBJ2-2; D is unresolved. V lost 5 bases and J 6 bases, leaving 16 bases between the germline ends. This CDR3 is built from 14 residues. Looked up from germline, CDR1 is DFQATT and CDR2 is SNEGSKA (reference sequence). CDR3 sequence reads: CSALLRTVAGELFF. The CDR3 DNA reads TGCAGTGCTCTACTGAGGACGGTAGCCGGGGAGCTGTTTTTT.

In its sample, this clonotype was seen a few times. The chain couples TRBV18 to TRBJ2-1; D remains ambiguous. The V end lost 0 bases, the J end lost 7 bases, and 7 bases lay between the germline ends. This CDR3 region has 13 residues. Germline assignment: CDR1 KGHSH and CDR2 LQKENI. The CDR3 reads CASSPPTKNEQFF. CDR3 nucleotides: TGTGCCAGCTCACCACCTACGAAAAATGAGCAGTTCTTC.

This clonotype was detected many times. The chain is built from TRBV11-2 and TRBJ1-2; possible D gene TRBD1, 5 bases. Trimming stripped 5 bases from V and 2 bases from J, with 15 bases between. This CDR3 spans 15 amino acids. Germline V gives CDR1 SGHAT, CDR2 FQNNGV. CDR3 sequence reads: CASSEGVGSNYGYTF. CDR3 DNA: TGTGCCAGCAGCGAAGGGGTGGGCTCAAACTATGGCTACACCTTC.

This clonotype was seen more than once but under ten times. The chain recombines TRBV11-2 with TRBJ2-2; TRBD2 aligns across 14 bases. CDR3 size: 16 residues. Germline V CDR1 and CDR2: SGHAT, FQNNGV. Unmatched junction bases numbered 4, after V lost 6 bases and J lost 4 bases. Here the CDR3 DNA reads TGTGCCAGCAGACGGACTAGCGGGAGGTCCACCGGGGAGCTGTTTTTT. It is translated as CASRRTSGRSTGELFF.

This clonotype was seen repeatedly, ten times or more. CDR3 sequence: CASRGTGTGELFF. Written as DNA, the CDR3 is TGTGCCAGCAGGGGTACAGGGACCGGGGAGCTGTTTTTT. V is TRBV9 and J is TRBJ2-2, with a weak D call TRBD1 (6 bases). In germline, CDR1 is SGDLS, CDR2 YYNGEE. Between the trimmed V and J ends, which lost 5 bases and 5 bases, there was a span of 10 bases. CDR3 length: 13 residues.

The chain uses TRBV4-3 and TRBJ2-1; 12 bases map to TRBD2. V lost 2 bases, J lost 9 bases, and 2 bases stayed unmatched. Germline CDR1 LGHNA, CDR2 YSLEER. This CDR3 contains 14 residues. This chain's CDR3 is CASSQQLAGGEQFF. The CDR3 nucleotides read TGCGCCAGCAGCCAACAACTAGCGGGGGGTGAGCAGTTCTTC.

This clonotype was seen repeatedly, ten times or more. CDR3 bases: TGCAGTGAGAGACAGGGCCCCCAAGAGACCCAGTACTTC. It codes for CSERQGPQETQYF. The rearrangement uses TRBV20-1 and TRBJ2-5; 7 nucleotides match TRBD1. The ends lost 7 bases at V and 1 base at J; junction bases unmatched: 6. The CDR3 spans 13 residues. Germline V gene data show CDR1 as DFQATT and CDR2 as SNEGSKA (reference sequence).

This sequence joins TRBV28 and TRBJ1-5; no firm D call. The germline V and J ends were trimmed by 5 bases and 7 bases, with 9 bases remaining between them. The CDR3 consists of 12 residues. Germline CDR1 and CDR2: MDHEN and SYDVKM. The CDR3 DNA sequence: TGTGCCAGCAGTAAAGGGAAACAGCCCCAGCATTTT. This gives the protein CASSKGKQPQHF.

The chain couples TRBV6-5 to TRBJ2-7, with 7 bases aligning to TRBD1. The CDR3 sequence is 12 residues long. The germline CDR1 and CDR2 sequences are MNHEY and SVGAGI. The V segment lost 6 bases and the J segment 9 bases; nucleotides outside the gene matches: 8. The CDR3 here is CASSPTGVLQYF. The CDR3 DNA is TGTGCCAGCAGCCCCACAGGGGTTCTGCAGTACTTC.

The chain joins TRBV7-2 to TRBJ2-2; TRBD1 or TRBD2 may be the D gene (5 bases each). Germline CDR1 SGHTA, CDR2 FQGNSA. The CDR3 spans 16 residues. The V and J ends lost 5 bases and 4 bases respectively, with 17 bases between them. The CDR3 sequence is CASSPQPGRSTGELFF. The CDR3 DNA reads as TGTGCCAGCAGCCCGCAACCGGGACGGAGCACCGGGGAGCTGTTTTTT.

This clonotype was observed a few times. This chain connects TRBV29-1 to TRBJ1-1; D perhaps matches TRBD1 (5 bases). Trimming pared 6 bases from V and 6 bases from J, leaving 23 bases between. This CDR3 has 15 residues. The germline gives CDR1 SQVTM, CDR2 ANQGSEA. The CDR3 spells CSVPDSGYWGAEAFF. CDR3 in DNA: TGCAGCGTCCCCGACTCGGGTTATTGGGGGGCTGAAGCTTTCTTT.

The J gene is TRBJ2-2, the V gene TRBV12-3 or TRBV12-4; maybe TRBD1 (6 bases). This CDR3 is 15 amino acids long. With 3 bases removed from V and 4 bases from J, the gap between germline ends came to 12 bases. The CDR3 loop reads CASSFIQGFTGELFF. In DNA, the CDR3 is TGTGCCAGCAGTTTCATACAGGGATTCACCGGGGAGCTGTTTTTT.